The T cell receptor beta chain under discussion was sequenced for a study of T cells after yellow fever vaccination. The length of the CDR3 is 15 residues. Per the germline V gene, CDR1 is SGHRS and CDR2 is YFSETQ. Trimming cost V 6 bases and J 4 bases; bases outside gene matches: 6. From the 5' RACE reads, TCRdb called clonotypes with MiXCR, one entry per CDR3 protein. The sample has 300,000 to 350,000 distinct CDR3 sequences, approximately 4% seen once. Ten or more counts support this clonotype. The gene calls are TRBV5-1 and TRBJ2-3; 12 bases align to TRBD1. The sequence derives from a man younger than 30 who received the YFV17D yellow fever vaccine. Sequencing used PBMCs, obtained 15 days after the yellow fever booster vaccination. In DNA, the CDR3 is TGCGCCAGCAACCCGGGACAGGGGGCGGCAGATACGCAGTATTTT. The encoded protein is CASNPGQGAADTQYF. The full variable domain, with the rest looked up from reference TRBV5-1 and TRBJ2-3, is KAGVTQTPRYLIKTRGQQVTLSCSPISGHRSVSWYQQTPGQGLQFLFEYFSETQRNKGNFPGRFSGRQFSNSRSEMNVSTLELGDSALYLCASNPGQGAADTQYFGPGTRLTVL.